This paragraph reports one TCR beta chain. These data originate in a study of T cells in Graves' hyperthyroidism and ophthalmopathy. Looked up from germline, CDR1 is KGHSH and CDR2 is LQKENI. CDR3 size: 15 residues. V lost 1 base and J 0 bases, leaving 9 bases between the germline ends. RNA transcripts provided the source from which TCR beta CDR3 regions were amplified. HTBI primers were employed in a first-round RT-PCR of the TCR CDR3. TCRdb redid the calling of the multiplex PCR reads with MiXCR, one entry per CDR3 protein. There are about 520,000 distinct CDR3 sequences in the sample; less than 25% occur only once, and approximately 11% lies in the top ten.

Material for sequencing was blood. V and J are TRBV18 and TRBJ1-1; D is possibly TRBD1 (5 bases). The receptor was isolated from a woman in her twenties or thirties with Graves' ophthalmopathy. The CDR3 reads CASSPLGTMNTEAFF. In nucleotides, the CDR3 is TGTGCCAGCTCACCACTCGGGACGATGAACACTGAAGCTTTCTTT.